Listed here are 13 T cell receptor beta chains from one sample, sequenced in a study of neoadjuvant anti-PD-1 for oral cavity cancer. Indicated time point: after neoadjuvant nivolumab, at surgical resection. Only in-frame clones appear in the TCRdb table, and some are missing; sequencing was by immunoSEQ multiplex PCR. The sample comprises 20,000 to 25,000 clones, roughly 29% of which are singletons, and about 16% rests with the top ten. This material consisted of tumor tissue, taken after nivolumab (anti-PD-1) treatment. Receptors originate from a person aged 40 to 85 with oral cavity squamous cell carcinoma.

V is TRBV5-4 and J is TRBJ2-7; D is undetermined. CDR1 and CDR2 from the germline V gene are SGHNT and YYREEE (reference sequence). V was shortened by 5 bases and J by 6 bases, with 15 bases between the two germline ends. This CDR3 has 13 amino acids. DNA of the CDR3: TGTGCCAGCAGTCCGAAGAGGCTGGGCGAGCAGTACTTC. It encodes CASSPKRLGEQYF.

The rearrangement joins TRBV5-6 to TRBJ2-7, with 11 nucleotides matching TRBD1. This CDR3 region has 14 residues. V trimming: 2 bases; J trimming: 3 bases; junction bases outside the gene matches: 1. Germline V gives CDR1 SGHDT, CDR2 YYEEEE. The CDR3 region has the DNA TGTGCCAGCAGCTTCGGGACAGGGGGCTACGAGCAGTACTTC. This encodes CASSFGTGGYEQYF.

This clone was recorded once. The chain links TRBV27 to TRBJ2-7, with 11 bases aligning to TRBD2. Trimming at V came to 6 bases and at J to 1 base, leaving 5 bases not matched to a gene. The CDR3 loop spans 15 amino acids. Germline V gives CDR1 MNHEY, CDR2 SMNVEV (reference sequence). CDR3 in DNA: TGTGCCAGCAGACCTGGACTAGCGGGTTCCTACGAGCAGTACTTC. Translated: CASRPGLAGSYEQYF.

The rearrangement joins TRBV11-2 to TRBJ2-5; D ambiguous. V was shortened by 1 base and J by 0 bases, with 9 bases between the two germline ends. This CDR3 is 15 amino acids long. CDR1 and CDR2 from the germline V gene are SGHAT and FQNNGV. CDR3 coding DNA: TGTGCCAGCAGCTTAGGTCCGACGAACCAAGAGACCCAGTACTTC. Translating gives CASSLGPTNQETQYF.

In this sample, this clone turned up a few times. This chain uses TRBV4-1 with TRBJ2-7; D not resolved. Trimming pared 3 bases from V and 2 bases from J, leaving 14 bases between. The germline V gene has CDR1 MGHRA and CDR2 YSYEKL. The CDR3 is made up of 15 amino acids. CDR3 in amino acids: CASSQTRFSTYEQYF. The CDR3, as DNA: TGCGCCAGCAGCCAGACCCGGTTCAGCACCTACGAGCAGTACTTC.

The chain joins TRBV7-9 to TRBJ2-6, with unresolved D. The CDR3 is 13 residues long. CDR1 and CDR2 from the germline V gene are SEHNR and FQNEAQ (reference sequence). V was pared by 3 bases and J by 3 bases, with 3 bases between. The CDR3 sequence: CASSLGGANVLTF. For the CDR3, the DNA is TGTGCCAGCAGCTTGGGTGGGGCCAACGTCCTGACTTTC.

This clone was observed a few times. The chain employs TRBV25-1 and TRBJ2-3, with 9 bases aligning to TRBD1. Germline V CDR1 and CDR2: MGHDK, SYGVNS. V was clipped by 6 bases and J by 1 base; unmatched bases: 8. There are 16 residues in the CDR3. The CDR3 spells CASSTYRDRGTDTQYF. In DNA form, the CDR3 reads TGTGCCAGCAGCACATACCGGGACAGGGGCACAGATACGCAGTATTTT.

The V and J genes are TRBV7-6 and TRBJ2-5; D assignment may be TRBD1 or TRBD2 (6 bases each). This CDR3 has 16 amino acids. Looked up from germline, CDR1 is SGHVS and CDR2 is FNYEAQ. Trimming took off 1 base at V and 5 bases at J, with 17 bases between the two ends. CDR3 sequence: CASSLEVGGPGETQYF. The CDR3 DNA reads TGTGCCAGCAGCTTAGAAGTAGGGGGGCCGGGGGAGACCCAGTACTTC.

This clone occurred a few times. V gene TRBV30 combines with J gene TRBJ2-7; TRBD1 matches 7 bases. The CDR3 runs 14 residues. CDR1 is GTSNPN, CDR2 SVGIG, per germline (reference sequence). V gave up 4 bases and J gave up 5 bases; unmatched junction bases: 11. The CDR3 region has the DNA TGTGCCTGGAAATTGGGAGACAGGGTGCACGAGCAGTACTTC. Encoded protein: CAWKLGDRVHEQYF.

This clone has just a few counts. A far larger clone differs by one base, so this is likely a read error. The gene calls are TRBV7-9 and TRBJ1-5; D remains unclear. Germline V gene lookup returns CDR1 SEHNR and CDR2 FQNEAQ (reference sequence). This CDR3 is 15 amino acids long. V lost 5 bases, J lost 4 bases, and 15 bases lay in between. The CDR3 spells CASSQARGINQPQHF. CDR3 sequence (DNA): TGTGCCAGCAGCCAAGCTCGGGGAATTAATCAGCCCCAGCATTTT.

Only a few counts were recorded for this clone. The genes are TRBV5-4 and TRBJ1-4, with D possibly being TRBD1 (6 bases). The CDR3 contains 16 residues. Germline values: CDR1 SGHNT, CDR2 YYREEE (reference sequence). Trimming removed 0 bases from V and 3 bases from J, with 12 bases in between. The CDR3, as DNA: TGTGCCAGCAGCTTGGCCTGGGGGCCTTCTAATGAAAAACTGTTTTTT. This gives the protein CASSLAWGPSNEKLFF.

The chain couples TRBV11-1 to TRBJ2-1; 9 bases are shared with TRBD1. V shed 5 bases, J shed 6 bases, and the junction held 8 bases outside the gene matches. The germline V gene encodes CDR1 SGHAT and CDR2 FQDESV (reference sequence). This CDR3 spans 15 amino acids. The DNA of the CDR3 is TGTGCCAGCAGCCATAGCTGGGACAGGGCCAATGAGCAGTTCTTC. Amino acids: CASSHSWDRANEQFF.

This clone was observed a single time. This rearrangement joins TRBV9 to TRBJ2-2, with 13 nucleotides matching TRBD2. CDR1 and CDR2 from the germline V gene are SGDLS and YYNGEE. Trimming cost V 4 bases and J 4 bases; bases outside gene matches: 4. This CDR3 contains 16 residues. CDR3 sequence (DNA): TGTGCCAGCAGCAAGAGGACTAGCGGGAGCACCGGGGAGCTGTTTTTT. This codes for CASSKRTSGSTGELFF.